The 32 T cell receptor beta chains reported below all come from one sample, sequenced in a study of vaccination effects on CD4 cells after COVID-19. At the end of about ten days of culture, CD4+ T cells were isolated. BNT162b2 vaccine or mRNA-1273 vaccine was given to participants in two doses. Libraries were prepared by immunoSEQ multiplex PCR; TCRdb keeps only in-frame clonotypes and omits some of them. The sample includes tens of thousands of clones, 65% to 80% of them seen just once. These receptors' antigens are unknown. The source material was CD4+ T cells from PBMCs cultured without peptide, sampled after COVID-19 vaccination. The receptors derive from a human donor who received a COVID-19 vaccine.

CDR3 amino acids: CASSEAGRYGYTF. The CDR3 DNA sequence: TGTGCCAGCAGTGAAGCGGGCCGCTATGGCTACACCTTC. The chain employs TRBV2 and TRBJ1-2; no reliable D call. From germline, CDR1 is SNHLY and CDR2 FYNNEI. The CDR3 is made up of 13 amino acids. V lost 0 bases to trimming and J lost 4 bases, with 6 bases between them. The full variable domain, completed using reference TRBV2 and TRBJ1-2, is EPEVTQTPSHQVTQMGQEVILRCVPISNHLYFYWYRQILGQKVEFLVSFYNNEISEKSEIFDDQFSVERPDGSNFTLKIRSTKLEDSAMYFCASSEAGRYGYTFGSGTRLTVV.

J is TRBJ1-5 and V is TRBV15; D might be TRBD1 (6 bases). The CDR3 is 16 amino acids. Germline CDR1 LNHNV, CDR2 YYDKDF (reference sequence). Trimming took 0 bases from V and 2 from J, leaving 11 bases between them. Written as DNA, the CDR3 is TGTGCCACCAGCAGAGACAGGGGAGGGGGCAATCAGCCCCAGCATTTT. This translates into CATSRDRGGGNQPQHF.

This clone was seen once. V gene TRBV19 combines with J gene TRBJ2-2; possible D gene TRBD1, 5 bases. The germline V gene encodes CDR1 LNHDA and CDR2 SQIVND (reference sequence). This CDR3 has 19 amino acids. V lost 6 bases, J lost 8 bases, and 31 bases lay in between. This chain's CDR3 is CASSRASSYGRELRGELFF. CDR3 sequence (DNA): TGTGCCAGTAGCAGGGCGAGCAGCTACGGCAGAGAGCTACGGGGGGAGCTGTTTTTT.

This clone was seen only once. J is TRBJ1-2 and V is TRBV9; D is possibly TRBD1 (5 bases). The length of the CDR3 is 14 residues. V was cut by 0 bases and J by 7 bases, with 13 bases left in between. CDR1 is SGDLS and CDR2 is YYNGEE in the germline V gene. CDR3 in amino acids: CASSVAGGDLGYTF. CDR3 bases: TGTGCCAGCAGCGTAGCTGGAGGGGATCTTGGCTACACCTTC.

This chain links TRBV15 with TRBJ2-3; D may correspond to TRBD1 or TRBD2 (5 bases each). The CDR3 runs 17 residues. Germline loops: CDR1 LNHNV, CDR2 YYDKDF (reference sequence). The germline V and J ends were trimmed by 0 bases and 1 base, with 14 bases remaining between them. The DNA of the CDR3 is TGTGCCACCAGCAGAGATGACCCCCTGGGGGGCACAGATACGCAGTATTTT. This sequence encodes CATSRDDPLGGTDTQYF.

This clone occurred a few times. The V and J genes are TRBV19 and TRBJ1-6, with D perhaps TRBD1 (5 bases). V was trimmed by 11 bases and J by 5 bases, leaving 13 bases between them. This CDR3 has 13 residues. Germline V gives CDR1 LNHDA, CDR2 SQIVND (reference sequence). The CDR3 coding sequence is TGTGCCTGTCAGGGATTCGATAATTCACCCCTCCACTTT. Translated: CACQGFDNSPLHF.

The chain combines TRBV3-1 (or the pseudogene TRBV3-2) with TRBJ2-3, with a tentative D call TRBD2 (5 bases). The CDR3 totals 13 residues. Trimming took 2 bases from V and 6 from J, leaving 9 bases between them. Germline V gives CDR1 LGHDT, CDR2 YNNKEL (reference sequence). The CDR3 region has the DNA TGTGCCAGCAGCCAACGGGGAAGCGATACGCAGTATTTT. Encoded protein: CASSQRGSDTQYF.

J is TRBJ2-5 and V is TRBV7-2; 9 bases map to TRBD2. V shed 3 bases and J 5 bases; nucleotides not matched to a gene: 7. Germline V gene sequence: CDR1 SGHTA, CDR2 FQGNSA. The CDR3 totals 15 residues. The CDR3 nucleotides read TGTGCCAGCAGCTTTGGGACTAGCAAGACGGAGACCCAGTACTTC. This sequence encodes CASSFGTSKTETQYF.

This clone occurred a few times. CDR3 in amino acids: CASSSTGGSGNTIYF. The CDR3 DNA reads as TGTGCCAGCAGTTCGACAGGGGGTTCAGGAAACACCATATATTTT. V usage is TRBV28 and J usage is TRBJ1-3; 9 bases agree with TRBD1. Germline-derived CDR1 and CDR2 are MDHEN and SYDVKM. The CDR3 sequence is 15 residues long. Germline trimming cut 4 bases from V and 4 bases from J; bases unmatched to any gene: 5.

The rearrangement joins TRBV9 to TRBJ1-2; D unclear. V was clipped by 0 bases and J by 0 bases, with 9 bases between them. Germline CDR1 and CDR2: SGDLS and YYNGEE. This CDR3 spans 15 amino acids. As DNA, the CDR3 is TGTGCCAGCAGCGTAGGAACCGTAGCTAACTATGGCTACACCTTC. It is translated as CASSVGTVANYGYTF. Filled out from reference TRBV9 and TRBJ1-2, the complete variable domain reads DSGVTQTPKHLITATGQRVTLRCSPRSGDLSVYWYQQSLDQGLQFLIQYYNGEERAKGNILERFSAQQFPDLHSELNLSSLELGDSALYFCASSVGTVANYGYTFGSGTRLTVV.

This clone was counted a few times. The chain employs TRBV6-6 and TRBJ2-1, with D perhaps matching TRBD1 (5 bases). CDR1 MNHNY and CDR2 SVGAGI come from the germline V gene (reference sequence). V lost 5 bases and J 0 bases, leaving 17 bases between the germline ends. The length of the CDR3 is 17 residues. In DNA, the CDR3 is TGTGCCAGCAGTCCGCCAGGGTGGACGAGCTCCTACAATGAGCAGTTCTTC. It is translated as CASSPPGWTSSYNEQFF.

The genes are TRBV9 and TRBJ2-1, with a possible D match to TRBD1 (6 bases). Germline values: CDR1 SGDLS, CDR2 YYNGEE. The V gene lost 2 bases and the J gene lost 0 bases, with 9 bases spanning the gap. This CDR3 has 15 residues. The CDR3 spells CASSVQQGSYNEQFF. CDR3 nucleotides: TGTGCCAGCAGCGTCCAACAGGGCTCCTACAATGAGCAGTTCTTC.

The sample holds one count of this clone. This chain connects TRBV19 to TRBJ2-6; TRBD1 agrees at 11 bases. V shed 5 bases, J shed 3 bases, and the junction held 6 bases outside the gene matches. The V gene's germline CDR1 is LNHDA and CDR2 SQIVND (reference sequence). This CDR3 is 17 amino acids long. The CDR3: CASSPDRGLGGANVLTF. The CDR3 region has the DNA TGTGCCAGTAGTCCGGACAGGGGGCTGGGTGGGGCCAACGTCCTGACTTTC.

This chain connects TRBV4-3 to TRBJ2-1; TRBD2 agrees at 12 bases. CDR1 is LGHNA, CDR2 YSLEER, per germline. The ends lost 5 bases at V and 11 bases at J; junction bases unmatched: 10. CDR3 length: 15 residues. This CDR3 is CASSAGLAGTMKQFF. Written as DNA, the CDR3 is TGCGCCAGCAGCGCGGGACTAGCGGGCACAATGAAGCAGTTCTTC.

The rearrangement joins TRBV4-2 to TRBJ2-4; TRBD2 matches 11 bases. The germline V gene encodes CDR1 LGHNA and CDR2 YNFKEQ. V lost 3 bases and J lost 8; bases outside the gene matches: 12. The CDR3 loop spans 17 amino acids. The CDR3 coding sequence is TGTGCCAGCAGCCAGCTGGGTAGCGGGGGGGCCGCAGACATTCAGTACTTC. This translates into CASSQLGSGGAADIQYF.

V is TRBV5-1 and J is TRBJ1-2, with D tentatively TRBD1 (6 bases). The CDR3 sequence is 15 residues long. CDR1 is SGHRS and CDR2 is YFSETQ in the germline V gene. The V and J ends lost 2 bases and 3 bases respectively, with 14 bases between them. CDR3 DNA sequence: TGCGCCAGCAGCTTTACTGGGTCAGGGGACTATGGCTACACCTTC. The encoded protein is CASSFTGSGDYGYTF.

The rearrangement uses TRBV6-1 and TRBJ2-5; 13 bases align to TRBD2. The CDR3 length is 18 residues. The V gene's germline CDR1 is MNHNS and CDR2 SASEGT. V gave up 1 base and J gave up 1 base; unmatched junction bases: 6. The CDR3 sequence is CASSEGLAGGPSQETQYF. In DNA form, the CDR3 reads TGTGCCAGCAGTGAAGGACTAGCGGGGGGACCATCCCAAGAGACCCAGTACTTC.

The rearrangement uses TRBV18 and TRBJ2-1, with 7 bases that match TRBD1. The CDR3 extends over 12 amino acids. The J segment lost 7 bases and the V segment lost 3 bases, leaving 0 bases of the junction unmatched. Germline V CDR1 and CDR2: KGHSH, LQKENI. Here the CDR3 reads CASSPDRNEQFF. The DNA for the CDR3 is TGTGCCAGCTCACCGGACAGGAATGAGCAGTTCTTC.

The J gene is TRBJ2-6, the V gene TRBV19; the match to TRBD1 covers 9 bases. Looked up from germline, CDR1 is LNHDA and CDR2 is SQIVND (reference sequence). J gave up 8 bases and V 4 bases, and 3 bases lay outside the gene matches. This CDR3 is built from 14 residues. The CDR3 loop reads CASSTTGGPNVLTF. For the CDR3, the DNA is TGTGCCAGTAGTACCACAGGGGGCCCCAACGTCCTGACTTTC.

The CDR3 DNA reads as TGTGCCAGTAGTCAGTCCGGCAGCTATCAGCCCCAGCATTTT. It is translated as CASSQSGSYQPQHF. The chain is built from TRBV19 and TRBJ1-5; D is unresolved. V dropped 5 bases and J dropped 5 bases, with 13 bases sitting between them. Germline V gene sequence: CDR1 LNHDA, CDR2 SQIVND (reference sequence). CDR3 length: 14 residues. The whole variable domain, filled in from reference TRBV19 and TRBJ1-5, reads DGGITQSPKYLFRKEGQNVTLSCEQNLNHDAMYWYRQDPGQGLRLIYYSQIVNDFQKGDIAEGYSVSREKKESFPLTVTSAQKNPTAFYLCASSQSGSYQPQHFGDGTRLSIL.

J is TRBJ1-2 and V is TRBV2; TRBD1 is a possible D gene (5 bases). Trimming stripped 4 bases from V and 4 bases from J, with 10 bases between. Germline lookup yields CDR1 SNHLY and CDR2 FYNNEI. The CDR3 runs to 13 residues. This chain's CDR3 is CASSGQQVYGYTF. The CDR3 region has the DNA TGTGCCAGCAGTGGGCAACAGGTCTATGGCTACACCTTC.

The genes are TRBV18 and TRBJ2-3, with D uncertain. The CDR3 runs to 13 residues. The germline V and J ends were trimmed by 4 bases and 5 bases, with 10 bases remaining between them. Germline V CDR1 and CDR2: KGHSH, LQKENI. This CDR3 reads CASSRSPRDTQYF. The CDR3 bases are TGTGCCAGCTCACGCTCCCCTAGAGATACGCAGTATTTT. The whole variable domain, remainder taken from reference TRBV18 and TRBJ2-3, is NAGVMQNPRHLVRRRGQEARLRCSPMKGHSHVYWYRQLPEEGLKFMVYLQKENIIDESGMPKERFSAEFPKEGPSILRIQQVVRGDSAAYFCASSRSPRDTQYFGPGTRLTVL.

The V gene is TRBV24-1, the J gene TRBJ2-5, with 7 bases that match TRBD1. The V gene end was trimmed by 4 bases and the J gene end by 5 bases; junction bases not matched to a gene: 9. The CDR3 spans 15 residues. Germline loops: CDR1 KGHDR, CDR2 SFDVKD. The CDR3 loop reads CATSDPKGARETQYF. Written as DNA, the CDR3 is TGTGCCACCAGTGACCCGAAGGGGGCGAGGGAGACCCAGTACTTC.

This chain joins TRBV3-1 (or the pseudogene TRBV3-2) and TRBJ2-7, with D possibly being TRBD1 (5 bases). Trimming stripped 1 base from V and 6 bases from J, with 7 bases between. The CDR3 loop spans 12 amino acids. Germline V gene data show CDR1 as LGHDT and CDR2 as YNNKEL (reference sequence). Here the CDR3 reads CASSQGQGEQYV. DNA for the CDR3: TGTGCCAGCAGCCAAGGTCAGGGCGAGCAGTACGTC.

This sequence joins TRBV4-3 and TRBJ2-3, with D uncertain. Germline lookup yields CDR1 LGHNA and CDR2 YSLEER. The V end was cut by 1 base, the J end by 0 bases, with 8 bases between. The CDR3 is 15 amino acids. CDR3 DNA sequence: TGCGCCAGCAGCCAAGGTTACGGTAGCACAGATACGCAGTATTTT. This translates into CASSQGYGSTDTQYF.

This clone was counted once. This chain connects TRBV7-2 to TRBJ1-2; possibly TRBD1 for D (5 bases). The CDR3 contains 12 residues. Germline V lookup: CDR1 SGHTA, CDR2 FQGNSA. The V gene lost 11 bases and the J gene lost 6 bases, with 16 bases spanning the gap. CDR3 bases: TGTGCCTCCGGGGCCGGCGAACATGGCTACACCTTC. This sequence encodes CASGAGEHGYTF.

V and J are TRBV29-1 and TRBJ1-3; no reliable D call. Germline CDR1 and CDR2: SQVTM and ANQGSEA. V gave up 7 bases and J gave up 4 bases, with 14 bases separating them. The CDR3 runs to 13 residues. CDR3 coding DNA: TGCAGCGCCGACTCGGGAGGCGGAAACACCATATATTTT. Translation gives CSADSGGGNTIYF.

The sample holds one count of this clone. CDR3 sequence: CASSLLVDSRNEQFF. CDR3 in DNA: TGTGCCAGCAGCCTTCTGGTCGACAGCCGCAATGAGCAGTTCTTC. This rearrangement joins TRBV14 to TRBJ2-1; TRBD1 is a possible D gene (5 bases). The CDR3 contains 15 residues. Germline V lookup: CDR1 SGHDN, CDR2 FVKESK. With 4 bases removed from V and 6 bases from J, the gap between germline ends came to 16 bases.

The rearrangement joins TRBV6-5 to TRBJ2-3; D is ambiguous. The V and J ends lost 7 bases and 0 bases respectively, with 11 bases between them. Germline V gene lookup returns CDR1 MNHEY and CDR2 SVGAGI. The CDR3 totals 14 residues. Here the CDR3 DNA reads TGTGCCAGCAATCCCGGGTATAGCACAGATACGCAGTATTTT. This sequence encodes CASNPGYSTDTQYF.

Of note for this clone: Within the sample, other DNA sequences also encode this same CDR3. The rearrangement uses TRBV4-3 and TRBJ1-1; D gene unclear. CDR1 and CDR2 (germline): LGHNA, YSLEER. This CDR3 has 14 amino acids. V dropped 0 bases and J dropped 1 base, with 6 bases sitting between them. The CDR3 bases are TGCGCCAGCAGCCAAGATTTGAAGAACACTGAAGCTTTCTTT. This sequence encodes CASSQDLKNTEAFF.

This rearrangement joins TRBV27 to TRBJ1-4; TRBD1 matches at 7 bases. The CDR3 is made up of 15 amino acids. The trim removed 5 bases at V and 6 bases at J, leaving 9 bases unmatched. Germline values: CDR1 MNHEY, CDR2 SMNVEV (reference sequence). CDR3: CASSPRQGADEKLFF. CDR3 DNA sequence: TGTGCCAGCAGTCCGCGACAGGGAGCGGATGAAAAACTGTTTTTT.

This clone turned up a few times. This chain links TRBV29-1 with TRBJ2-2, with D tentatively TRBD1 or TRBD2 (5 bases each). Germline loops: CDR1 SQVTM, CDR2 ANQGSEA. V was trimmed by 4 bases and J by 5 bases, leaving 5 bases between them. The length of the CDR3 is 11 residues. CDR3 sequence: CSVGGTGELFF. DNA for the CDR3: TGCAGCGTTGGGGGGACCGGGGAGCTGTTTTTT.